The 22 T cell receptor beta chains given below trace back to one sample, sequenced in a study of OX40 agonist ivuxolimab in advanced cancers. TCRdb's copy holds only in-frame clones and misses some; the assay was immunoSEQ multiplex PCR. The table shows 34,000 or so clones, with 70% to 85% occurring only once. The sample in question was CD4+ or CD8+ T cells sorted from blood, obtained in a trial of the OX40 agonist ivuxolimab. The receptors were gathered from an adult with an advanced solid tumor such as melanoma, head and neck, liver or kidney cancer.

The V and J genes are TRBV5-4 and TRBJ2-5, with 10 bases identical to TRBD1. The CDR3 runs to 17 residues. The germline V gene has CDR1 SGHNT and CDR2 YYREEE (reference sequence). J lost 1 base, V lost 3 bases, and 9 bases had no gene match. DNA for the CDR3: TGTGCCAGCAGCTCGACAGGGGGCCCACCGATCCAAGAGACCCAGTACTTC. This encodes CASSSTGGPPIQETQYF. The complete variable domain, with remaining parts taken from reference TRBV5-4 and TRBJ2-5, reads ETGVTQSPTHLIKTRGQQVTLRCSSQSGHNTVSWYQQALGQGPQFIFQYYREEENGRGNFPPRFSGLQFPNYSSELNVNALELDDSALYLCASSSTGGPPIQETQYFGPGTRLLVL.

The chain employs TRBV30 and TRBJ1-1, with 7 bases matching TRBD1. The CDR3 runs to 12 residues. V lost 2 bases and J lost 6; bases outside the gene matches: 3. The germline CDR1 and CDR2 sequences are GTSNPN and SVGIG (reference sequence). Here the CDR3 reads CAWSLRGPEAFF. The CDR3, as DNA: TGTGCCTGGAGTTTGAGGGGGCCTGAAGCTTTCTTT.

This clone has just one count. The V call is TRBV10-1, the J call TRBJ2-5; D gene ambiguous. This CDR3 has 14 amino acids. The V and J ends lost 3 bases and 4 bases respectively, with 12 bases between them. Germline loops: CDR1 WNHNN, CDR2 SYGVQD (reference sequence). The CDR3 reads CASSDGGRPETQYF. CDR3 coding DNA: TGCGCCAGCAGTGACGGCGGCCGTCCAGAGACCCAGTACTTC.

The V and J genes are TRBV2 and TRBJ2-5; TRBD2 matches at 10 bases. The ends lost 7 bases at V and 0 bases at J; junction bases unmatched: 5. Germline V gene sequence: CDR1 SNHLY, CDR2 FYNNEI. This CDR3 region has 15 residues. CDR3 in amino acids: CASKYLAGDQETQYF. CDR3 sequence (DNA): TGTGCCAGCAAGTACCTAGCGGGGGACCAAGAGACCCAGTACTTC.

V usage is TRBV5-5 and J usage is TRBJ2-7; D unresolved. This CDR3 comprises 12 residues. The V and J ends lost 4 bases and 5 bases respectively, with 10 bases between them. CDR1 SGHKS and CDR2 YYEKEE come from the germline V gene (reference sequence). The CDR3 sequence: CASSTAVDEQYF. CDR3 coding DNA: TGTGCCAGCAGCACGGCTGTCGACGAGCAGTACTTC. Full variable domain (remainder filled in from reference TRBV5-5 and TRBJ2-7): DAGVTQSPTHLIKTRGQQVTLRCSPISGHKSVSWYQQVLGQGPQFIFQYYEKEERGRGNFPDRFSARQFPNYSSELNVNALLLGDSALYLCASSTAVDEQYFGPGTRLTVT.

The chain couples TRBV10-2 to TRBJ2-7, with D possibly matching TRBD2 (7 bases). This CDR3 spans 15 amino acids. Germline CDR1 reads WSHSY; CDR2 reads SAAADI. V lost 1 base and J lost 3, with 13 bases in between. The CDR3 reads CASSEYGGGDYEQYF. CDR3 sequence (DNA): TGCGCCAGCAGTGAGTACGGAGGGGGGGACTACGAGCAGTACTTC.

V gene TRBV2 combines with J gene TRBJ1-4; D is uncertain. V was cut by 4 bases and J by 4 bases, with 7 bases left in between. This CDR3 spans 13 amino acids. Germline CDR1 is SNHLY and CDR2 is FYNNEI. Here the CDR3 reads CASSGQYNEKLFF. CDR3 sequence (DNA): TGTGCCAGCAGTGGGCAGTATAATGAAAAACTGTTTTTT.

This clone was observed once. The chain recombines TRBV18 with TRBJ2-2, with a weak D call TRBD1 (6 bases). From germline, CDR1 is KGHSH and CDR2 LQKENI. The CDR3 has 14 residues. V dropped 3 bases and J dropped 4 bases, with 9 bases sitting between them. The CDR3 DNA reads TGTGCCAGCTCACCCGCAGGGGTCACCGGGGAGCTGTTTTTT. Protein: CASSPAGVTGELFF.

The chain couples TRBV6-1 to TRBJ1-4, with D possibly being TRBD1 (6 bases). The CDR3 contains 14 residues. V lost 3 bases and J 10 bases, leaving 15 bases between the germline ends. CDR1 MNHNS and CDR2 SASEGT come from the germline V gene. Here the CDR3 reads CASSDQPTGGKLFF. CDR3 in DNA: TGTGCCAGCAGTGACCAACCGACAGGTGGAAAACTGTTTTTT.

The chain has TRBV7-9 and TRBJ2-4; D tentatively reads TRBD1 or TRBD2 (6 bases each). CDR1 and CDR2 (germline): SEHNR, FQNEAQ (reference sequence). Trimming removed 11 bases at V and 7 bases at J, with 15 bases between. The CDR3 runs 12 residues. For the CDR3, the DNA is TGTGCCGGTGAAGGGGGGTCCAACATTCAGTACTTC. Translated: CAGEGGSNIQYF.

This clone was seen a few times. The genes are TRBV19 and TRBJ1-2; a weak D match, TRBD1 (6 bases). Germline V gene lookup returns CDR1 LNHDA and CDR2 SQIVND (reference sequence). This CDR3 contains 14 residues. Trimming cost V 6 bases and J 4 bases, with 15 bases left between them. As DNA, the CDR3 is TGTGCCAGTAGGCCCGGGACATTAATCTATGGCTACACCTTC. Its protein is CASRPGTLIYGYTF. The whole variable domain, remainder taken from reference TRBV19 and TRBJ1-2, is DGGITQSPKYLFRKEGQNVTLSCEQNLNHDAMYWYRQDPGQGLRLIYYSQIVNDFQKGDIAEGYSVSREKKESFPLTVTSAQKNPTAFYLCASRPGTLIYGYTFGSGTRLTVV.

This clone was found once. V usage is TRBV11-3 and J usage is TRBJ1-1; D not certain. V lost 0 bases to trimming and J lost 2 bases, with 7 bases between them. From germline, CDR1 is SGHNT and CDR2 YENEEA. The CDR3 is 14 residues long. CDR3 amino acids: CASSLEVGNTEAFF. CDR3 DNA: TGTGCCAGCAGCTTAGAAGTGGGAAACACTGAAGCTTTCTTT. Full variable domain (remainder filled in from reference TRBV11-3 and TRBJ1-1): EAGVVQSPRYKIIEKKQPVAFWCNPISGHNTLYWYLQNLGQGPELLIRYENEEAVDDSQLPKDRFSAERLKGVDSTLKIQPAELGDSAVYLCASSLEVGNTEAFFGQGTRLTVV.

This clone occurred a few times. The J gene is TRBJ2-2, the V gene TRBV30; 9 positions match TRBD1. Germline assignment: CDR1 GTSNPN and CDR2 SVGIG (reference sequence). This CDR3 region has 16 residues. V lost 3 bases to trimming and J lost 8 bases; unmatched junction nucleotides: 13. The CDR3 sequence is CAWSLTGTGYSGELFF. Written as DNA, the CDR3 is TGTGCCTGGAGCCTAACCGGGACAGGGTATTCGGGGGAGCTGTTTTTT.

The gene calls are TRBV6-6 and TRBJ2-2; D unclear. CDR3 length: 15 amino acids. Trimming removed 4 bases from V and 5 bases from J, with 14 bases in between. Germline-derived CDR1 and CDR2 are MNHNY and SVGAGI (reference sequence). The CDR3 sequence is CASSSGRQTTGELFF. CDR3 coding DNA: TGTGCCAGCAGTTCGGGTCGACAAACTACCGGGGAGCTGTTTTTT.

The chain employs TRBV7-9 and TRBJ1-4, with D possibly TRBD1 on 5 matching bases. This CDR3 comprises 16 residues. V was cut by 5 bases and J by 0 bases, with 13 bases left in between. The germline CDR1 and CDR2 sequences are SEHNR and FQNEAQ (reference sequence). Here the CDR3 reads CASSHPQAATNEKLFF. For the CDR3, the DNA is TGTGCCAGCAGCCACCCACAGGCTGCAACTAATGAAAAACTGTTTTTT.

The chain links TRBV25-1 to TRBJ2-3; D may be TRBD1 or TRBD2 (6 bases each). With 7 bases removed from V and 0 bases from J, the gap between germline ends came to 14 bases. Germline V CDR1 and CDR2: MGHDK, SYGVNS. This CDR3 is 15 amino acids long. The CDR3 nucleotides read TGTGCCAGCACCGCTGGAGGGGGGAGCACAGATACGCAGTATTTT. Translating gives CASTAGGGSTDTQYF.

The chain recombines TRBV6-1 with TRBJ1-2; D is uncertain. The CDR3 totals 14 residues. V was clipped by 4 bases and J by 8 bases, with 17 bases between them. Germline V CDR1 and CDR2: MNHNS, SASEGT. The CDR3: CASSASRPLGGYTF. The CDR3 DNA reads as TGTGCCAGCAGTGCGTCTCGCCCCCTGGGGGGCTACACCTTC.

The J gene is TRBJ2-7, the V gene TRBV5-4, with unresolved D. The V and J ends lost 9 bases and 6 bases respectively, with 22 bases between them. In germline, CDR1 is SGHNT, CDR2 YYREEE (reference sequence). The CDR3 has 14 residues. The CDR3 nucleotides are TGTGCCACCAGAAGGTGGGAAGGGCACGCCGAGCAGTACTTC. Amino acid sequence: CATRRWEGHAEQYF.

V usage is TRBV27 and J usage is TRBJ1-2, with TRBD1 matching over 10 bases. Germline V gene lookup returns CDR1 MNHEY and CDR2 SMNVEV (reference sequence). The junction had 8 bases not matched to a gene; V was cut back by 5 bases and J by 8 bases. The CDR3 totals 14 residues. The CDR3 DNA reads as TGTGCCAGCAGTCCACCGGACAGGGGGGAAGGCTACACCTTC. Translation: CASSPPDRGEGYTF.

This clone was detected only once. The chain links TRBV2 to TRBJ1-5; D gene ambiguous. The germline CDR1 and CDR2 sequences are SNHLY and FYNNEI. Trimming removed 6 bases from V and 1 base from J, with 7 bases in between. The CDR3 length is 13 residues. In nucleotides, the CDR3 is TGTGCCAGCAGGGTCGACAGCAATCAGCCCCAGCATTTT. Protein product: CASRVDSNQPQHF.

This chain uses TRBV6-1 with TRBJ1-1; D may be TRBD1 (5 bases). CDR1 MNHNS and CDR2 SASEGT come from the germline V gene. CDR3 length equals 13 residues. The V and J ends lost 4 bases and 2 bases respectively, with 8 bases between them. The chain's CDR3 is CASSATGNTEAFF. The CDR3 DNA reads as TGTGCCAGCAGTGCTACAGGTAACACTGAAGCTTTCTTT.

J is TRBJ1-1 and V is TRBV6-5, with 9 positions matching TRBD1. Germline CDR1 reads MNHEY; CDR2 reads SVGAGI. The CDR3 is 14 amino acids. V trimming: 7 bases; J trimming: 1 base; junction bases outside the gene matches: 4. CDR3 coding DNA: TGTGCCAGCATCAAGGGACAGGGGAACACTGAAGCTTTCTTT. Translating gives CASIKGQGNTEAFF.